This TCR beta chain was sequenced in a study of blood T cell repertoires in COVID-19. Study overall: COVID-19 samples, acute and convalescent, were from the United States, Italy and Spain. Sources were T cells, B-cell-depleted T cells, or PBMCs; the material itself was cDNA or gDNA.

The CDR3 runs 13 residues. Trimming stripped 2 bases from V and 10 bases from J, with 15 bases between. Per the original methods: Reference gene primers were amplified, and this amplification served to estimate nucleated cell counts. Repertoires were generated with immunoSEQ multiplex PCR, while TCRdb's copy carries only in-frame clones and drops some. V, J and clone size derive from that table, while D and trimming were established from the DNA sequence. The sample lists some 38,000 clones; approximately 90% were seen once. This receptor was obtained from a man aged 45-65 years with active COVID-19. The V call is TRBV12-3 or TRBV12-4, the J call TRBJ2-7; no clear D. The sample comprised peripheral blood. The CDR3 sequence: CASSLRPTLEQYF. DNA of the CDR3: TGTGCCAGCAGTTTACGGCCGACTTTAGAACAGTACTTC.